This T cell receptor (beta chain) was sequenced during a study of patients and donors after allogeneic stem cell transplantation. The CDR3 spans 13 residues. The germline V and J ends were trimmed by 0 bases and 8 bases, with 8 bases remaining between them. TCRdb independently ran MiXCR on the RT-PCR reads; one entry per CDR3 protein. Of roughly 960,000 distinct CDR3 sequences listed, around 17% were seen once; the top ten hold around 5.5%. This clonotype was recorded many times. The source is a human donor who was either an allogeneic HSCT recipient or a stem cell or donor lymphocyte infusion donor (not recorded which). It is not recorded whose cells these are; they may come from a transplant donor. The J gene is TRBJ2-1, the V gene TRBV12-3 or TRBV12-4; TRBD2 is a possible D gene (5 bases). The sequencing sample was made of blood, either unsorted or a sorted T cell fraction (not recorded which). The CDR3 is CASSLAGSDEQFF. CDR3 nucleotides: TGTGCCAGCAGTTTAGCGGGGAGCGATGAGCAGTTCTTC.